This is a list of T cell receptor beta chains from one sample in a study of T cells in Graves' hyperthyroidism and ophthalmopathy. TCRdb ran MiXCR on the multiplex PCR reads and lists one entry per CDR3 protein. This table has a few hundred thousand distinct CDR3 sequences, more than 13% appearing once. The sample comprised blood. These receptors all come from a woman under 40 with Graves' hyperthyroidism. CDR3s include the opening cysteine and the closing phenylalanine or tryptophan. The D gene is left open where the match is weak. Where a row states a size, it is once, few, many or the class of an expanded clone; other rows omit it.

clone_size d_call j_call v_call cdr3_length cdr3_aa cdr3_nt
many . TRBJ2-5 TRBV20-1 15 CSASRWDIGPETQYF TGCAGTGCTAGTCGATGGGACATAGGCCCAGAGACCCAGTACTTC
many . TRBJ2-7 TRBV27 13 CASSLSGGGQQYF TGTGCCAGCAGTTTATCGGGTGGTGGGCAGCAGTACTTC
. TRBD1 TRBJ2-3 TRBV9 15 CASSAGTANTDTQYF TGTGCCAGCAGCGCCGGGACAGCTAACACAGATACGCAGTATTTT
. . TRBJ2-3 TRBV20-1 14 CSHCRDSMADTQYF TGCAGCCACTGCCGGGACTCTATGGCGGATACGCAGTATTTT
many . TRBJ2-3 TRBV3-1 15 CASSQAGGSTDTQYF TGTGCCAGCAGCCAAGCGGGTGGGAGCACAGATACGCAGTATTTT
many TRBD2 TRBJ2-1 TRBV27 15 CASSPGTSGTNEQFF TGTGCCAGCAGTCCCGGGACTAGCGGGACCAATGAGCAGTTCTTC
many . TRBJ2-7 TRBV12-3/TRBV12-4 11 CATAVGYEQYF TGTGCCACCGCGGTTGGATACGAGCAGTACTTC
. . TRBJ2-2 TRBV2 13 CASSASRTGELFF TGTGCCAGCAGTGCATCACGGACCGGGGAGCTGTTTTTT
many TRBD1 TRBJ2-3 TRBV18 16 CASSPPGQGAKDTQYF TGTGCCAGCTCACCACCGGGACAGGGGGCAAAAGATACGCAGTATTTT
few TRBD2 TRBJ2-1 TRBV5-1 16 CASSLSPAGDYNEQFF TGCGCCAGCAGCTTGAGTCCAGCGGGGGACTACAATGAGCAGTTCTTC
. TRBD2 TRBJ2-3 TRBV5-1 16 CASSLDGGRITDTQYF TGCGCCAGCAGCTTGGATGGCGGGAGGATCACAGATACGCAGTATTTT
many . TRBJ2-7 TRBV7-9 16 CASSLEGTRVSYEQYF TGTGCCAGCAGCTTAGAGGGCACTAGGGTCTCCTACGAGCAGTACTTC
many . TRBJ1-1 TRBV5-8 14 CASRPGLMNTEAFF TGTGCCAGCAGGCCAGGGCTGATGAACACTGAAGCTTTCTTT
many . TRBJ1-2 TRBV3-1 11 CASTQGYGYTF TGTGCCAGCACACAAGGCTATGGCTACACCTTC
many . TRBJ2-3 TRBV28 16 CASSPGGRTSTDTQYF TGTGCCAGCAGTCCTGGTGGGAGGACTAGCACAGATACGCAGTATTTT
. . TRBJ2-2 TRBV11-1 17 CASSSAPPQENTGELFF TGTGCCAGCAGCTCGGCCCCTCCACAGGAAAACACCGGGGAGCTGTTTTTT
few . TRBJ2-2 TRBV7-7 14 CASSLADGHGELFF TGTGCTAGCAGCTTAGCGGACGGGCACGGGGAGCTGTTTTTT
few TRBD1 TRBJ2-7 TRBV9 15 CASSGGQGSAMEQYF TGTGCCAGCAGCGGGGGACAGGGGTCCGCAATGGAGCAGTACTTC
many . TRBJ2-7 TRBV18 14 CASSPQSSGSEQYF TGTGCCAGCTCACCTCAAAGTAGTGGAAGCGAGCAGTACTTC
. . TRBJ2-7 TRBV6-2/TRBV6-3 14 CASSYVGNNYEQYF TGTGCCAGCAGTTACGTGGGCAACAACTACGAGCAGTACTTC
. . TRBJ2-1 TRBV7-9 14 CASSLDRPTFGQFF TGTGCCAGCAGCTTAGACAGGCCTACCTTTGGGCAGTTCTTC
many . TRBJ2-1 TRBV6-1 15 CASSLSLTAYNEQFF TGTGCCAGCAGCCTCTCACTAACAGCCTACAATGAGCAGTTCTTC
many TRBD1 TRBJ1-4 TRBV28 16 CASRNTGGATNEKLFF TGTGCCAGCCGCAATACAGGGGGTGCAACTAATGAAAAACTGTTTTTT
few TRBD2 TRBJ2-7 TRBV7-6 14 CASSRTSGHYEQYF TGTGCCAGCAGCAGGACTAGCGGGCACTACGAGCAGTACTTC
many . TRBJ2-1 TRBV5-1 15 CASSSTRSSYNEQFF TGCGCCAGCAGCTCCACGCGAAGCTCCTACAATGAGCAGTTCTTC
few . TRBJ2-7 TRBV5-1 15 CASSTGTVSSYEQYF TGCGCCAGCAGCACCGGGACGGTGAGCTCCTACGAGCAGTACTTC
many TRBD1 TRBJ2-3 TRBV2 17 CASAYPGQGISTDTQYF TGTGCCAGCGCTTATCCGGGACAGGGGATTAGCACAGATACGCAGTATTTT
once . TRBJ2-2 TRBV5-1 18 CASSLTVTRVLRTGELFF TGCGCCAGCAGCTTGACGGTAACTAGGGTTCTACGCACCGGGGAGCTGTTTTTT
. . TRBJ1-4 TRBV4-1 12 CASSQERSKLFF TGCGCCAGCAGCCAAGAGCGGTCAAAACTGTTTTTT
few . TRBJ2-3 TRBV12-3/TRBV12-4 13 CASSRGAADTQYF TGTGCCAGCAGCCGCGGAGCCGCAGATACGCAGTATTTT
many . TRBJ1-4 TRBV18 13 CASSPGQREKLFF TGTGCCAGCTCACCTGGACAGAGGGAAAAACTGTTTTTT
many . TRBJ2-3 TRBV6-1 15 CASSEAPGARDTQYF TGTGCCAGCAGTGAAGCGCCAGGGGCTCGGGATACGCAGTATTTT
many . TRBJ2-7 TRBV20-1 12 CSARPGTYEQYF TGCAGTGCTAGACCCGGGACCTACGAGCAGTACTTC
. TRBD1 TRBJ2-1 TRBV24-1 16 CATSDFGQGSYNEQFF TGTGCCACCAGTGATTTTGGACAGGGCTCCTACAATGAGCAGTTCTTC
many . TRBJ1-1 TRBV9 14 CASSESGLSAEAFF TGTGCCAGCAGCGAATCGGGCCTCTCGGCTGAAGCTTTCTTT
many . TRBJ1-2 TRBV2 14 CASSEAVGPYGYTF TGTGCCAGCAGTGAAGCTGTGGGACCCTATGGCTACACCTTC
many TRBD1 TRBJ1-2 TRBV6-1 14 CASLAGTVDYGYTF TGTGCCAGCCTAGCCGGGACAGTGGACTATGGCTACACCTTC
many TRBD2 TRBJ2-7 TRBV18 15 CASSLGLAGFYEQYF TGTGCCAGCTCACTGGGACTAGCGGGATTCTACGAGCAGTACTTC
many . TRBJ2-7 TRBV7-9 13 CASSYDSSYEQYF TGTGCCAGCAGCTATGACAGCTCCTACGAGCAGTACTTC
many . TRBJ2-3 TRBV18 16 CASSPPTAASTDTQYF TGTGCCAGCTCACCACCGACAGCGGCTAGCACAGATACGCAGTATTTT
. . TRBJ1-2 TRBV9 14 CASSVARASPRYTF TGTGCCAGCAGCGTAGCTAGGGCAAGCCCCCGCTACACCTTC
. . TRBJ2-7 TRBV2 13 CASSEAGGTEQYF TGTGCCAGCAGTGAAGCCGGCGGGACCGAGCAGTACTTC
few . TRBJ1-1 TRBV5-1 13 CASRSSMNTEAFF TGCGCCAGCAGAAGCTCTATGAACACTGAAGCTTTCTTT
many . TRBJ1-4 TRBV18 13 CASSPYEKEKLFF TGTGCCAGCTCACCATACGAGAAGGAAAAACTGTTTTTT
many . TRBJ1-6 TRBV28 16 CASSETQAGDNSPLHF TGTGCCAGCAGTGAGACCCAGGCAGGGGATAATTCACCCCTCCACTTT
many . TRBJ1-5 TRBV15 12 CATSRRDQPQHF TGTGCCACCAGTCGCAGGGATCAGCCCCAGCATTTT
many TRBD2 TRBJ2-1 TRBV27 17 CASSWASGRARHNEQFF TGTGCCAGCAGTTGGGCTAGCGGGAGGGCCCGACACAATGAGCAGTTCTTC
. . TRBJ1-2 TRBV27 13 CASSFRDGRGYTF TGTGCCAGCAGTTTCAGGGATGGGCGAGGCTACACCTTC
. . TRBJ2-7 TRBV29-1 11 CSVEVEVEQYF TGCAGCGTTGAAGTGGAAGTCGAGCAGTACTTC
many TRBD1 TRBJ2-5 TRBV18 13 CASSRRQGETQYF TGTGCCAGCTCACGACGACAGGGAGAGACCCAGTACTTC
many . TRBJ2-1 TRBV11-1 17 CASSSSGAAPSYNEQFF TGTGCCAGCAGCTCTAGTGGGGCCGCCCCATCCTACAATGAGCAGTTCTTC
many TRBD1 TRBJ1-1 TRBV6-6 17 CASSYFSRGRNKIEAFF TGTGCCAGCAGTTACTTTTCCAGGGGGCGGAACAAGATTGAAGCTTTCTTT
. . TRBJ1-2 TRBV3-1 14 CASSQRSGNYGYTF TGTGCCAGCAGCCAGAGATCAGGAAACTATGGCTACACCTTC
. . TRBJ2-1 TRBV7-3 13 CASSSPIYNEQFF TGTGCCAGCAGCTCACCAATATACAATGAGCAGTTCTTC
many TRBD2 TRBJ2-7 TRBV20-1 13 CSALSGRADEQYF TGCAGTGCCCTTAGCGGGAGGGCCGACGAGCAGTACTTC
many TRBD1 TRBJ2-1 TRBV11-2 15 CASSNRGQGYNEQFF TGTGCCAGCAGCAACAGGGGGCAGGGGTACAATGAGCAGTTCTTC
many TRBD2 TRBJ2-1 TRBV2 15 CASSSLAGTDNEQFF TGTGCCAGCAGTAGCCTAGCGGGGACGGACAATGAGCAGTTCTTC
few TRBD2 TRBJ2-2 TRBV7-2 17 CASSLGLAAMNTGELFF TGTGCCAGCAGCCTTGGACTAGCGGCCATGAACACCGGGGAGCTGTTTTTT
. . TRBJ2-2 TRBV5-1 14 CASTKTGNTGELFF TGCGCCAGCACCAAGACAGGGAACACCGGGGAGCTGTTTTTT
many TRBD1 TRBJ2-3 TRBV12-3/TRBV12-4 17 CASSHLRQGAGTDTQYF TGTGCCAGCAGCCACCTCCGACAGGGGGCTGGCACAGATACGCAGTATTTT